The following is a TCR beta chain sequence with its context. The CDR3 loop spans 17 amino acids. Per the germline V gene, CDR1 is SEHNR and CDR2 is FQNEAQ (reference sequence). The trim removed 1 base at V and 2 bases at J, leaving 8 bases unmatched. This entry is derived from a study of T cell changes during pregnancy in multiple sclerosis. Profiling relied on immunoSEQ multiplex PCR, and the TCRdb table lists in-frame clones only, not all of them. The table has some 94,000 clones, 80% to 95% seen once. This sequence joins TRBV7-9 and TRBJ1-5; TRBD1 matches at 7 bases. The sequence was obtained from a female donor in good health, enrolled as a control in a pregnancy study. The material sequenced was peripheral blood, taken in the first trimester of pregnancy. CDR3 residues: CASSLGAGGRGNQPQHF. The CDR3 nucleotides are TGTGCCAGCAGCTTAGGGGCAGGGGGTAGGGGCAATCAGCCCCAGCATTTT.